These 23 T cell receptor beta chains originate from one sample sequenced in a study of blood T cell repertoires in COVID-19. Sequenced by immunoSEQ multiplex PCR; TCRdb stores in-frame clones only, minus some. The sample includes under 300,000 clones, about four fifths of them seen just once. What was sequenced was peripheral blood. These TCRs come from a woman of 80 years or more with acute or convalescent COVID-19.

This chain uses TRBV27 with TRBJ1-1, with 7 positions matching TRBD1. Per germline, CDR1 MNHEY and CDR2 SMNVEV (reference sequence). Trimming took 6 bases from V and 5 from J; bases not matched to a gene: 6. The CDR3 loop spans 13 amino acids. The CDR3 sequence: CASRPRQGTEAFF. CDR3 DNA sequence: TGTGCCAGCAGGCCTCGACAGGGTACTGAAGCTTTCTTT.

The genes are TRBV19 and TRBJ2-3; D not certain. V was cut by 5 bases and J by 5 bases, with 5 bases left in between. Germline lookup yields CDR1 LNHDA and CDR2 SQIVND (reference sequence). The CDR3 totals 11 residues. CDR3 loop: CASSPGDTQYF. CDR3 in DNA: TGTGCCAGTAGTCCCGGAGATACGCAGTATTTT.

This chain joins TRBV24-1 and TRBJ1-1; D is unclear. Germline V gives CDR1 KGHDR, CDR2 SFDVKD. The CDR3 length is 13 residues. V lost 3 bases to trimming and J lost 1 base, with 5 bases between them. The CDR3 DNA reads TGTGCCACCAGTGATCGACAGAACACTGAAGCTTTCTTT. Its protein is CATSDRQNTEAFF.

A note on this clone: Relative to the germline gene, one junction end is altered; a read error may explain this. This CDR3 is also generated by other DNA sequences in the sample. CDR3 in amino acids: CASDEQGVGNQPQHF. In nucleotides, the CDR3 is TGTGCCAGTGACGAACAGGGTGTTGGCAATCAGCCCCAACATTTT. The chain joins TRBV19 to TRBJ1-5; weak D call: TRBD1 (6 bases). Germline V gives CDR1 LNHDA, CDR2 SQIVND (reference sequence). This CDR3 contains 15 residues.

This chain links TRBV2 with TRBJ2-1; 15 bases are shared with TRBD2. Germline trimming cut 8 bases from V and 7 bases from J; bases unmatched to any gene: 15. CDR1 is SNHLY, CDR2 FYNNEI, per germline. This CDR3 has 18 residues. The CDR3 region is CASPGRRPGLAGGNEQFF. CDR3 nucleotide sequence: TGTGCCAGCCCCGGTCGAAGACCAGGACTAGCGGGGGGGAATGAGCAGTTCTTC.

The CDR3 DNA sequence: TGTGCCAGCAAGACAGGGAACTATGGCTACACCTTC. This encodes CASKTGNYGYTF. The gene calls are TRBV28 and TRBJ1-2; the match to TRBD1 covers 7 bases. The CDR3 extends over 12 amino acids. V shed 7 bases, J shed 2 bases, and the junction held 1 base outside the gene matches. Germline CDR1 MDHEN, CDR2 SYDVKM.

The rearrangement uses TRBV5-1 and TRBJ1-4, with D possibly being TRBD1 (5 bases). V was clipped by 1 base and J by 7 bases, with 14 bases between them. The CDR3 loop spans 15 amino acids. Germline V gives CDR1 SGHRS, CDR2 YFSETQ. The chain's CDR3 is CASSLTGAGGEKLFF. The DNA for the CDR3 is TGCGCCAGCAGCTTGACAGGAGCGGGTGGTGAAAAACTGTTTTTT.

This clone has a handful of counts. The chain carries TRBV5-1 and TRBJ1-2; no clear D gene. The V end was cut by 1 base, the J end by 3 bases, with 7 bases between. This CDR3 spans 13 amino acids. CDR1 is SGHRS, CDR2 YFSETQ, per germline. CDR3 residues: CASSLMSDYGYTF. CDR3 DNA: TGCGCCAGCAGCTTGATGTCTGACTATGGCTACACCTTC.

The chain joins TRBV20-1 to TRBJ2-1; TRBD2 is a possible D gene (5 bases). The V end was cut by 6 bases, the J end by 5 bases, with 8 bases between. The germline V gene encodes CDR1 DFQATT and CDR2 SNEGSKA (reference sequence). This CDR3 spans 11 amino acids. The CDR3 DNA reads as TGCAGTGCCCAGAGGGACAATGAGCAGTTCTTC. This encodes CSAQRDNEQFF.

J is TRBJ2-1 and V is TRBV29-1; 9 bases agree with TRBD2. V shed 3 bases, J shed 10 bases, and the junction held 10 bases outside the gene matches. Germline CDR1 reads SQVTM; CDR2 reads ANQGSEA. CDR3 length equals 14 residues. CDR3 sequence reads: CSVDGGGAGREQFF. The CDR3 DNA is TGCAGCGTTGATGGCGGGGGGGCCGGGCGCGAGCAGTTCTTC.

This clone was seen a handful of times. This rearrangement joins TRBV4-1 to TRBJ1-4; D possibly corresponds to TRBD1 (5 bases). Per germline, CDR1 MGHRA and CDR2 YSYEKL. The CDR3 loop spans 15 amino acids. V was cut by 4 bases and J by 3 bases, with 12 bases left in between. CDR3 residues: CASSLAGSANEKLFF. CDR3 bases: TGCGCCAGCAGCCTAGCAGGGTCGGCTAATGAAAAACTGTTTTTT.

In its sample, this clone was seen once. The chain links TRBV3-1 (or the pseudogene TRBV3-2) to TRBJ1-2; D is unresolved. There are 14 residues in the CDR3. From germline, CDR1 is LGHDT and CDR2 YNNKEL (reference sequence). V gave up 4 bases and J gave up 9 bases, with 18 bases separating them. This chain's CDR3 is CASSPLSTFSSYTF. The CDR3 nucleotides are TGTGCCAGCAGCCCCCTGTCGACATTTAGTAGCTACACCTTC.

There are a few counts of this clone. The V call is TRBV19, the J call TRBJ1-1; maybe TRBD1 (5 bases). V gave up 9 bases and J gave up 1 base, with 12 bases separating them. The germline gives CDR1 LNHDA, CDR2 SQIVND (reference sequence). This CDR3 is built from 13 residues. CDR3 sequence: CASRDYPNTEAFF. The CDR3 DNA follows: TGTGCCAGCAGGGACTACCCGAACACTGAAGCTTTCTTT. The full variable domain, rest sourced from reference TRBV19 and TRBJ1-1, is DGGITQSPKYLFRKEGQNVTLSCEQNLNHDAMYWYRQDPGQGLRLIYYSQIVNDFQKGDIAEGYSVSREKKESFPLTVTSAQKNPTAFYLCASRDYPNTEAFFGQGTRLTVV.

With respect to this clone: The junction departs from the called germline gene at one end, perhaps through a read error. The chain couples TRBV5-1 to TRBJ1-6; the D is unclear. Germline-derived CDR1 and CDR2 are SGHRS and YFSETQ. The CDR3 spans 15 residues. The CDR3 region has the DNA TGCGCCAGCAGCTTGAATGTGGCAGAAGATTCTCCCCTCCACTTT. Its protein is CASSLNVAEDSPLHF.

The chain uses TRBV10-3 and TRBJ1-4; D might be TRBD1 (5 bases). This CDR3 comprises 15 residues. Between the trimmed V and J ends, which lost 2 bases and 8 bases, there was a span of 15 bases. The germline CDR1 and CDR2 sequences are ENHRY and SYGVKD. The CDR3, as DNA: TGTGCCATCAGTGAGGGGGCCCAGATGGGGGAAAAACTGTTTTTT. Encoded protein: CAISEGAQMGEKLFF.

The chain recombines TRBV28 with TRBJ1-5, with TRBD1 as a possible D gene (5 bases). This CDR3 has 13 residues. The V and J ends lost 4 bases and 11 bases respectively, with 15 bases between them. CDR1 is MDHEN, CDR2 SYDVKM, per germline. This CDR3 is CASSSTPRGAQHF. In DNA, the CDR3 is TGTGCCAGCAGTTCTACCCCCCGGGGGGCCCAGCATTTT. The full variable domain, with the rest looked up from reference TRBV28 and TRBJ1-5, is DVKVTQSSRYLVKRTGEKVFLECVQDMDHENMFWYRQDPGLGLRLIYFSYDVKMKEKGDIPEGYSVSREKKERFSLILESASTNQTSMYLCASSSTPRGAQHFGDGTRLSIL.

This chain joins TRBV3-1 (or the pseudogene TRBV3-2) and TRBJ2-7, with D tentatively TRBD2 (6 bases). The CDR3 is made up of 14 amino acids. Trimming cost V 0 bases and J 7 bases, with 13 bases left between them. Germline assignment: CDR1 LGHDT and CDR2 YNNKEL (reference sequence). CDR3 nucleotide sequence: TGTGCCAGCAGCCAAGATCAACGGGGGAAGGAGCAGTACTTC. It codes for CASSQDQRGKEQYF.

The rearrangement joins TRBV15 to TRBJ2-3; 9 bases line up with TRBD2. CDR3 length equals 15 residues. CDR1 and CDR2 from the germline V gene are LNHNV and YYDKDF (reference sequence). After removal of 11 bases from V and 0 bases from J, the junction contained 9 bases not matched to a gene. CDR3 sequence reads: CAVGALAGSTDTQYF. In DNA form, the CDR3 reads TGTGCCGTGGGGGCCCTAGCGGGGAGCACAGATACGCAGTATTTT.

The chain couples TRBV28 to TRBJ1-3; D unclear. Trimming left V 5 bases short and J 4 bases short, with 18 bases between. There are 16 residues in the CDR3. Germline lookup yields CDR1 MDHEN and CDR2 SYDVKM. The CDR3 DNA is TGTGCCAGCAGTCCCCCCGCTCTCCCGAGGGGAAACACCATATATTTT. It codes for CASSPPALPRGNTIYF. The whole variable domain, filled in from reference TRBV28 and TRBJ1-3, reads DVKVTQSSRYLVKRTGEKVFLECVQDMDHENMFWYRQDPGLGLRLIYFSYDVKMKEKGDIPEGYSVSREKKERFSLILESASTNQTSMYLCASSPPALPRGNTIYFGEGSWLTVV.

This clone was detected many times. The rearrangement links TRBV7-3 to TRBJ1-1; TRBD1 is a possible D gene (6 bases). Germline values: CDR1 SGHTA, CDR2 FQGTGA. The CDR3 runs 15 residues. V was shortened by 2 bases and J by 1 base, with 11 bases between the two germline ends. CDR3 DNA: TGTGCCAGCAGCTTATCAGCGACAGGGAACACTGAAGCTTTCTTT. Translated, it gives CASSLSATGNTEAFF.

In nucleotides, the CDR3 is TGTGCCAGCAGTTACGTCAGGGGAGGGACTGAAGCTTTCTTT. Amino acids: CASSYVRGGTEAFF. The chain uses TRBV6-2 or TRBV6-3 and TRBJ1-1, with a weak D call TRBD1 (6 bases). This CDR3 has 14 residues. The ends were cut back, 2 bases at V and 5 bases at J, with 12 bases in the middle. Germline V CDR1 and CDR2: MNHEY, SVGEGT.

The V gene is TRBV9, the J gene TRBJ2-2; possibly TRBD1 for D (5 bases). The CDR3 sequence is 16 residues long. In germline, CDR1 is SGDLS, CDR2 YYNGEE. V was shortened by 2 bases and J by 5 bases, with 16 bases between the two germline ends. The CDR3 nucleotides read TGTGCCAGCAGCGTTGGACACGGGCGTGGGACCGGGGAGCTGTTTTTT. Its protein is CASSVGHGRGTGELFF.

The chain recombines TRBV5-1 with TRBJ1-3; D is possibly TRBD1 (6 bases). Germline V lookup: CDR1 SGHRS, CDR2 YFSETQ. Trimming removed 3 bases from V and 7 bases from J, with 17 bases in between. The CDR3 has 15 residues. CDR3: CASSSAGTNRNTIYF. The CDR3 region has the DNA TGCGCCAGCAGCTCAGCGGGGACAAATCGTAACACCATATATTTT.